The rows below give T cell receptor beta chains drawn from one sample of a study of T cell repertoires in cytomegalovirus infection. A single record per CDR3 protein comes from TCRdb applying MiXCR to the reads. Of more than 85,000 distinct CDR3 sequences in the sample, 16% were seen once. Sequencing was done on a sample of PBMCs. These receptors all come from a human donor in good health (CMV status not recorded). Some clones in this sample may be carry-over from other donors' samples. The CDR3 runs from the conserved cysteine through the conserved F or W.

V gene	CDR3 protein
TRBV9	CASSVAGRNTEAFF
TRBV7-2	CASSVGAGFNSPLHF
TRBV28	CASSLRAGKEGNQPQHF
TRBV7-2	CASSSSGMGLSPLHF
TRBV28	CASTRNDRRISGRGYTF
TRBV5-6	CASSYLTGSGEQYF
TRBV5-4	CASNLAGGFNTEAFF
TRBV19	CASSIRSGQVNRQFF
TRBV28	CASSSQGLTGELFF
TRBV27	CASSLQGYNQPQHF
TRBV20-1	CSVPTANRQQPQHF
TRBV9	CASSPGGTAYEQYF
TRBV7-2	CASSRKQGMNTEAFF
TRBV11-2	CASSDRRTASHGYTF
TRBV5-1	CASRGQFMNTEAFF
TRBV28	CATTDRRGSQYF
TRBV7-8	CASREQFGTGGEGYTF
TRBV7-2	CASSSGAQGVNKEKLFF
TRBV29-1	CSVWPRVSEAFF
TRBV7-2	CASSGRQESTEAFF
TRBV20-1	CSASRGQGVEKLFF
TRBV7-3	CASSLTSGTQETQYF
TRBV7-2	CASVAEVNTGELFF
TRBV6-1	CASSDRDTQYF
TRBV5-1	CASSYLVGETQYF
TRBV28	CASTSSRATQYF
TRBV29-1	CSGDSGGTDTQYF
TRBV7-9	CASSLNWGEAFF
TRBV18	CASSPPEGGPWETQYF
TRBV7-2	CASSLGQHTDTQYF
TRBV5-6	CASSRRQGQGQPQHF
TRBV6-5	CASRGQGGNYGYTF
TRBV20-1	CSAERLIAGGPADTQYF
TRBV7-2	CASSSGGVTDTQYF
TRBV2	CASSEAWTPNTEAFF